The 19 T cell receptor beta chains listed next were all sequenced from one sample in a study of spatial heterogeneity in lung cancer. Study observations and caveats: How many expanded intratumoral alpha and beta TCRs were present tracked the tumor mutation count, which was a count of nonsynonymous mutations.

Time point given: sample taken at primary tumor resection. These TCRs are of unknown antigen specificity. TCRdb reanalysed the 5' RACE reads using MiXCR and keeps one entry per CDR3 protein. The sample lists a few thousand distinct CDR3 sequences, 15% to 20% occurring once. The sample was lung tumor tissue, taken at surgery. These receptors were collected from a male donor with early-stage non-small cell lung cancer.

This clonotype is labeled as medium-sized (0.01 to 0.1%). The chain combines TRBV10-1 with TRBJ2-7, with D unclear. Trimming pared 3 bases from V and 4 bases from J, leaving 16 bases between. Looked up from germline, CDR1 is WNHNN and CDR2 is SYGVQD (reference sequence). The CDR3 has 15 amino acids. DNA for the CDR3: TGCGCCAGCAGTGATGCTTCGCTGTCTGGGTACGAGCAGTACTTC. Amino acid sequence: CASSDASLSGYEQYF.

In its sample, this clonotype ranks as medium-sized (0.01 to 0.1%). This chain connects TRBV3-1 to TRBJ2-5; D perhaps matches TRBD1 (5 bases). The CDR3 is made up of 12 amino acids. Germline V gene sequence: CDR1 LGHDT, CDR2 YNNKEL (reference sequence). With 4 bases removed from V and 4 bases from J, the gap between germline ends came to 7 bases. CDR3 DNA sequence: TGTGCCAGCAGCCGGGGCCGAGAGACCCAGTACTTC. It codes for CASSRGRETQYF.

The chain's CDR3 is CSAPGATYEQYF. The CDR3 DNA sequence: TGCAGTGCCCCGGGGGCGACGTACGAGCAGTACTTC. This chain connects TRBV20-1 to TRBJ2-7; the D call may be TRBD1 or TRBD2 (6 bases each). Germline CDR1 is DFQATT and CDR2 is SNEGSKA (reference sequence). The ends were cut back, 6 bases at V and 4 bases at J, with 13 bases in the middle. This CDR3 is built from 12 residues.

By frequency in the sample, this clonotype is medium-sized. This rearrangement joins TRBV4-1 to TRBJ2-7; 11 nucleotides match TRBD2. This CDR3 is built from 16 residues. In germline, CDR1 is MGHRA, CDR2 YSYEKL. J lost 0 bases, V lost 2 bases, and 3 bases had no gene match. The CDR3 here is CASSQISGGASYEQYF. The CDR3 nucleotides are TGCGCCAGCAGCCAAATTAGCGGGGGGGCCTCCTACGAGCAGTACTTC.

Many counts were recorded for this clonotype. The chain has TRBV6-2 or TRBV6-3 and TRBJ2-2, with D perhaps matching TRBD1 (5 bases). The CDR3 covers 14 residues. Germline V gene data show CDR1 as MNHEY and CDR2 as SVGEGT. V was shortened by 3 bases and J by 5 bases, with 10 bases between the two germline ends. CDR3 DNA sequence: TGTGCCAGCAGTTATTACCAGGGAACCGGGGAGCTGTTTTTT. Its translation is CASSYYQGTGELFF.

This clonotype is medium-sized within its sample. This chain connects TRBV7-9 to TRBJ2-1, with D possibly matching TRBD1 (6 bases). CDR3 length: 14 residues. Germline V gives CDR1 SEHNR, CDR2 FQNEAQ (reference sequence). Trimming shortened V by 5 bases and J by 7 bases, and 15 bases separated the two germline ends. The chain's CDR3 is CASSLGRGRNEQFF. The CDR3 bases are TGTGCCAGCAGCCTCGGCAGGGGCCGGAATGAGCAGTTCTTC.

There are a few counts of this clonotype. This chain uses TRBV20-1 with TRBJ2-3, with D perhaps matching TRBD1 or TRBD2 (5 bases each). Germline values: CDR1 DFQATT, CDR2 SNEGSKA (reference sequence). The CDR3 sequence is 15 residues long. Trimming cost V 6 bases and J 2 bases, with 18 bases left between them. Here the CDR3 reads CSAPLARVNTDTQYF. The CDR3 DNA is TGCAGTGCCCCTCTAGCCAGGGTTAACACAGATACGCAGTATTTT.

By proportion, this clonotype is medium-sized. The genes are TRBV20-1 and TRBJ1-6; D perhaps matches TRBD1 (5 bases). The V end lost 6 bases, the J end lost 0 bases, and 27 bases lay between the germline ends. CDR1 and CDR2 from the germline V gene are DFQATT and SNEGSKA (reference sequence). This CDR3 is built from 20 residues. The CDR3: CSAPHPWWTKESSYNSPLHF. The CDR3 nucleotides are TGCAGTGCCCCCCATCCATGGTGGACAAAAGAGAGCTCCTATAATTCACCCCTCCACTTT.

This clonotype is medium-sized in the sample. The rearrangement links TRBV6-2 or TRBV6-3 to TRBJ2-3, with 8 bases lining up with TRBD1. This CDR3 spans 16 amino acids. Germline CDR1 and CDR2: MNHEY and SVGEGT. With V trimmed by 7 bases and J by 6 bases, 15 bases remained unmatched. CDR3 DNA sequence: TGTGCCAGCACCCGAAGACAAGGACAGGGAACGGATACGCAGTATTTT. Protein sequence: CASTRRQGQGTDTQYF.

This clonotype was picked up a small number of times. The V and J genes are TRBV20-1 and TRBJ2-3; D is unresolved. The germline V gene has CDR1 DFQATT and CDR2 SNEGSKA (reference sequence). Trimming took 1 base from V and 0 from J, leaving 8 bases between them. This CDR3 region has 14 residues. The CDR3 reads CSARGLPSTDTQYF. As DNA, the CDR3 is TGCAGTGCTAGAGGGCTTCCTAGCACAGATACGCAGTATTTT.

This clonotype was seen a few times. The chain uses TRBV6-2 or TRBV6-3 and TRBJ1-5; no firm D call. CDR1 is MNHEY, CDR2 SVGEGT, per germline. CDR3 size: 14 residues. V dropped 0 bases and J dropped 9 bases, with 12 bases sitting between them. The CDR3: CASSYSRGAGPQHF. In DNA, the CDR3 is TGTGCCAGCAGTTACTCTCGGGGAGCAGGGCCCCAGCATTTT.

This clonotype is deemed medium-sized. The J gene is TRBJ2-2, the V gene TRBV20-1; TRBD1 matches 8 bases. V shed 4 bases and J 1 base; nucleotides not matched to a gene: 5. The germline V gene encodes CDR1 DFQATT and CDR2 SNEGSKA (reference sequence). CDR3 length: 15 residues. In DNA, the CDR3 is TGCAGTGCTATCCCCGGGACAGGGAACACCGGGGAGCTGTTTTTT. Protein sequence: CSAIPGTGNTGELFF.

This clonotype came up many times. CDR3 bases: TGTGCCAGCAGTGGCAGGGGCATACTGCAGCCCCAGCATTTT. It yields the protein CASSGRGILQPQHF. The J gene is TRBJ1-5, the V gene TRBV6-6; TRBD1 might be the D (6 bases). The CDR3 extends over 14 amino acids. Trimming removed 5 bases from V and 7 bases from J, with 15 bases in between. The germline gives CDR1 MNHNY, CDR2 SVGAGI (reference sequence).

This clonotype counts as large. This chain connects TRBV4-2 to TRBJ1-2, with TRBD1 matching over 8 bases. The CDR3 loop spans 13 amino acids. J gave up 5 bases and V 3 bases, and 2 bases lay outside the gene matches. Germline V gene data show CDR1 as LGHNA and CDR2 as YNFKEQ. Here the CDR3 reads CASSQGQVYGYTF. Here the CDR3 DNA reads TGTGCCAGCAGCCAGGGACAGGTATATGGCTACACCTTC.

In this sample, this clonotype is medium-sized (0.01 to 0.1%). This sequence may be a read error, since a much larger clone differs from it by one base. The chain is built from TRBV30 and TRBJ1-6, with 7 positions matching TRBD1. This CDR3 is built from 13 residues. The germline V gene has CDR1 GTSNPN and CDR2 SVGIG (reference sequence). Here the CDR3 DNA reads TGTGCCTGGGGGGGACAGCGGAATTCACCCATCCACTTT. This codes for CAWGGQRNSPIHF.

This clonotype has at least ten counts. The chain joins TRBV20-1 to TRBJ1-1; no reliable D call. Germline V lookup: CDR1 DFQATT, CDR2 SNEGSKA (reference sequence). V was shortened by 8 bases and J by 0 bases, with 19 bases between the two germline ends. The CDR3 is 15 amino acids. CDR3 sequence (DNA): TGCAGTCCCTCCCCAAGACTCTTCATGAACACTGAAGCTTTCTTT. This encodes CSPSPRLFMNTEAFF.

This clonotype is medium-sized. The rearrangement uses TRBV4-2 and TRBJ2-7; D may be TRBD1 (6 bases). The CDR3 consists of 16 residues. CDR1 LGHNA and CDR2 YNFKEQ come from the germline V gene. V lost 0 bases and J lost 3, with 15 bases in between. The CDR3, as DNA: TGTGCCAGCAGCCAAGAAAGGGCAGGGGATAACTACGAGCAGTACTTC. Residues: CASSQERAGDNYEQYF.

This clonotype ranks as medium-sized. This chain links TRBV6-5 with TRBJ2-3; D might be TRBD2 (5 bases). Trimming removed 7 bases at V and 2 bases at J, with 16 bases between. The CDR3 runs to 15 residues. Looked up from germline, CDR1 is MNHEY and CDR2 is SVGAGI. The CDR3 DNA reads as TGTGCCAGCACTCCAATTGGGAGCCCCACAGATACGCAGTATTTT. Its translation: CASTPIGSPTDTQYF.

Judged by abundance, this clonotype is medium-sized. The gene calls are TRBV2 and TRBJ1-4, with 9 bases aligning to TRBD1. This CDR3 comprises 13 residues. Germline trimming cut 5 bases from V and 7 bases from J; bases unmatched to any gene: 2. Germline values: CDR1 SNHLY, CDR2 FYNNEI. The DNA of the CDR3 is TGTGCCAGCAGTCGGGACAGGGTTGAAAAACTGTTTTTT. Translated, it gives CASSRDRVEKLFF.